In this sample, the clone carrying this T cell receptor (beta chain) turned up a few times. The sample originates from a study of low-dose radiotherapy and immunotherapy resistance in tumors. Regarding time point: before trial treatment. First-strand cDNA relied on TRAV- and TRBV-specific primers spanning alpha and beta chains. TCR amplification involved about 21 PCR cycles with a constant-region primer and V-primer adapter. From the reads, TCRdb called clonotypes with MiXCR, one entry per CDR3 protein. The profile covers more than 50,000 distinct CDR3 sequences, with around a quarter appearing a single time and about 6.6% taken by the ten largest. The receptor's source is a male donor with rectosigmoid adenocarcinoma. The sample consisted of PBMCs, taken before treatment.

CDR3 protein: CASSSPGQVTSGNTIYF. The CDR3 DNA reads as TGTGCCAGCAGTTCCCCCGGACAGGTCACCTCTGGAAACACCATATATTTT. The rearrangement uses TRBV28 and TRBJ1-3, with 7 bases that match TRBD1. Unmatched junction bases numbered 9, after V lost 4 bases and J lost 0 bases. Germline V CDR1 and CDR2: MDHEN, SYDVKM. There are 17 residues in the CDR3. Full variable domain (remainder filled in from reference TRBV28 and TRBJ1-3): DVKVTQSSRYLVKRTGEKVFLECVQDMDHENMFWYRQDPGLGLRLIYFSYDVKMKEKGDIPEGYSVSREKKERFSLILESASTNQTSMYLCASSSPGQVTSGNTIYFGEGSWLTVV.